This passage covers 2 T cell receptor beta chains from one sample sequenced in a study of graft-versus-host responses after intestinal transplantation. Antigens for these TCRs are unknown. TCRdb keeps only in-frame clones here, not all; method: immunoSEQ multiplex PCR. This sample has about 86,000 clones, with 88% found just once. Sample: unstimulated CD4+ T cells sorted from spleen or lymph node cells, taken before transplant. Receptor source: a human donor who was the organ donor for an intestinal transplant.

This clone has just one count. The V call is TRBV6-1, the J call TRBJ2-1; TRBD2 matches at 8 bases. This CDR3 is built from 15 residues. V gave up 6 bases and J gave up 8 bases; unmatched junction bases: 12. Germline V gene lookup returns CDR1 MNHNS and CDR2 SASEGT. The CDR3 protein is CASRRREGLGDEQFF. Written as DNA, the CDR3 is TGTGCCAGCAGAAGACGGGAGGGTTTAGGCGATGAGCAGTTCTTC.

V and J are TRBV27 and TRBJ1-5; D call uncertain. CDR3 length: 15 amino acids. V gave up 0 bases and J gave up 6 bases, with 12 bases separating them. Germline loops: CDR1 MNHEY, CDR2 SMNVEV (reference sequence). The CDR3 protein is CASSLSSAVVQPQHF. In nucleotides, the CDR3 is TGTGCCAGCAGTTTATCTTCGGCGGTCGTTCAGCCCCAGCATTTT.